Reported below is one T cell receptor beta chain. No antigen is known for it. There are no base qualities to consult, and no much larger clone falls within one base. The entry originates in a study of patients and donors after allogeneic stem cell transplantation (dated by TCRdb to 2020 to 2022). The library was generated by RT-PCR. TCRdb lists the instrument as NextSeq 550. The public sequencing data were trimmed at Q25 with fastp and processed into clonotypes with MiXCR by TCRdb, which kept only in-frame beta chains. Under each unique CDR3 protein, matching rows form one entry showing the most common genes and DNA. For this sample the table gives about 96,000 distinct CDR3 sequences, of which around 48% were detected only once. The ten largest account for roughly 64% of the sample. This TCR was recovered from a human donor who was either an allogeneic HSCT recipient or a stem cell or donor lymphocyte infusion donor (not recorded which). It is not recorded whose cells these are; they may come from a transplant donor. What was sequenced was blood, either unsorted or a sorted T cell fraction (not recorded which).

Read as DNA, the sequence is TGTGCCAGCAGCTTGACCCATCTACGCCACTATGGCTACACCTTC. Protein translation: CASSLTHLRHYGYTF. The sequence links TRBV5-4 to TRBJ1-2; the D gene cannot be named for sure. The CDR3 runs 15 amino acids, cysteine and phenylalanine included. Just the 45-base CDR3 DNA is kept, in frame starting at base 1. Sequences SGHNT (CDR1) and YYREEE (CDR2) are obtained from the germline V gene (reference sequence). V loses 1 base, J loses 3 bases, and the germline ends lie 13 bases apart.